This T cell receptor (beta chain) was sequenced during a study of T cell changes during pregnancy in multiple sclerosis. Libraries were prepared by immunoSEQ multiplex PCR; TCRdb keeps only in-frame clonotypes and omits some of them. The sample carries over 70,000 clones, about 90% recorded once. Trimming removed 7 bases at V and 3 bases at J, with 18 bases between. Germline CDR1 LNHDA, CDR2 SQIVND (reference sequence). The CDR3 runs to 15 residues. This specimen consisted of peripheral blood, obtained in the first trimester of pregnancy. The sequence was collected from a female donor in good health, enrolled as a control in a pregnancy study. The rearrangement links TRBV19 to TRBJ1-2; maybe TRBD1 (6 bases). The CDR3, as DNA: TGTGCCAGTATAAAGGACAGTACCTTCCACTATGGCTACACCTTC. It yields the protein CASIKDSTFHYGYTF.